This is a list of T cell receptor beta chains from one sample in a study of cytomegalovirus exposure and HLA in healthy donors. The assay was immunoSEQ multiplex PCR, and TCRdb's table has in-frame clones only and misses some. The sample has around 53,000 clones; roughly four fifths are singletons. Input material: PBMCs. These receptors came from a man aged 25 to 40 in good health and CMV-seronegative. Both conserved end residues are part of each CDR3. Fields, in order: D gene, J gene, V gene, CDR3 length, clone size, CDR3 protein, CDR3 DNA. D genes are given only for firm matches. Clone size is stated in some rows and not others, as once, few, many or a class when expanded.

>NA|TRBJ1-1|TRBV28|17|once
CASRPLGHLRANTEAFF
TGTGCCAGCAGGCCACTGGGACATCTAAGGGCGAACACTGAAGCTTTCTTT
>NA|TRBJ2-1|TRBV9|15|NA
CASSVVTGSYNEQFF
TGTGCCAGCAGCGTAGTAACAGGGAGCTACAATGAGCAGTTCTTC
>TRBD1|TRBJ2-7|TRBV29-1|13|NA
CSVGDRGFHEQYF
TGCAGCGTTGGGGACAGGGGGTTCCACGAGCAGTACTTC
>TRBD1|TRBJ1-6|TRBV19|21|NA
CASSIYARGRGLALYNSPLHF
TGTGCCAGTAGTATCTATGCGCGCGGCAGGGGGCTTGCCCTCTATAATTCACCCCTCCACTTT
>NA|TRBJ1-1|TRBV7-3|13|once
CASSLARNTEAFF
TGTGCCAGCAGCTTAGCCAGGAACACTGAAGCTTTCTTT
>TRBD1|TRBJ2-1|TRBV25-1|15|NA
CASSQGGTGTYEQFF
TGTGCCAGCAGCCAGGGCGGGACAGGGACGTATGAGCAGTTCTTC
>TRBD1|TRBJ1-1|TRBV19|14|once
CASSRDRVNTEAFF
TGTGCCAGTAGTCGGGACAGGGTGAACACTGAAGCTTTCTTT
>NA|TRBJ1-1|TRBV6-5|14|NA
CASSYSGRATSAFF
TGTGCCAGCAGTTACTCAGGCAGGGCGACGTCGGCTTTCTTT
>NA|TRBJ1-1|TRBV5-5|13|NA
CASRSRGGGEAFF
TGTGCCAGCAGGTCCAGGGGCGGCGGTGAAGCTTTCTTT
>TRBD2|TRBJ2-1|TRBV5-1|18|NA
CASSLDYMGLGVGNEQFF
TGCGCCAGCAGCTTGGATTATATGGGACTAGGAGTGGGTAATGAGCAGTTCTTC
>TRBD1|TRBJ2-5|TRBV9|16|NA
CASALQDRGRGETQYF
TGTGCCAGCGCCTTACAAGACAGGGGGAGAGGAGAGACCCAGTACTTC
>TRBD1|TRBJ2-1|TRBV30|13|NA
CAWVGQTYGEQFF
TGTGCCTGGGTGGGACAGACTTACGGTGAGCAGTTCTTC
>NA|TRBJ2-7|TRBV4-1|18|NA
CASSQGRSRGPSSYEQYF
TGCGCCAGCAGCCAAGGGCGGTCCAGGGGACCCAGCTCCTACGAGCAGTACTTC
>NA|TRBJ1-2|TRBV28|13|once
CASSPGGRYGYTF
TGTGCCAGCAGCCCGGGGGGGCGGTATGGCTACACCTTC
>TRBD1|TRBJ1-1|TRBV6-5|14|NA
CASRGGDRVNRAFF
TGTGCCAGCAGGGGGGGGGACAGGGTGAATAGAGCTTTCTTT
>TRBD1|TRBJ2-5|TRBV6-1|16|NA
CASSARSGTEQETQYF
TGTGCCAGCAGTGCTAGATCCGGGACAGAACAAGAGACCCAGTACTTC
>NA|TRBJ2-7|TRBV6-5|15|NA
CASSYTGFSSYEQYF
TGTGCCAGCAGTTACACAGGGTTTAGCTCCTACGAGCAGTACTTC
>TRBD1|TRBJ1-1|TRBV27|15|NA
CASSRGSGQGYQAFF
TGTGCCAGCAGTCGAGGTTCGGGACAGGGGTATCAAGCTTTCTTT
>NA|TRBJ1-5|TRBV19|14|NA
CASTVVGHNQPQHF
TGTGCCAGTACGGTCGTTGGGCACAATCAGCCCCAGCATTTT
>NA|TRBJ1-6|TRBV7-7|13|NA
CASSPDSNSPLHF
TGTGCTAGCAGCCCTGACAGTAATTCACCCCTCCACTTT
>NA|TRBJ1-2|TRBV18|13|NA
CASSVGANYGYTF
TGTGCCAGCTCAGTAGGGGCGAACTATGGCTACACCTTC
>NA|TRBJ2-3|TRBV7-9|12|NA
CASSSSTDTQYF
TGTGCCAGCAGCTCTTCTACAGATACGCAGTATTTT
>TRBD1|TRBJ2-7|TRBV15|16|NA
CATSRHDRGGSYEQYF
TGTGCCACCAGCCGACATGACAGGGGGGGTTCCTACGAGCAGTACTTC
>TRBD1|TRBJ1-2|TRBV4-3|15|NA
CASSHLDRDAQGYTF
TGCGCCAGCAGCCACTTGGACAGGGACGCGCAGGGCTACACCTTC
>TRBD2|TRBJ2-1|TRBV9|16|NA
CASSVGLAGSYNEQFF
TGTGCCAGCAGCGTTGGACTAGCGGGCTCCTACAATGAGCAGTTCTTC
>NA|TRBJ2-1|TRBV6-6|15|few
CASSYGGGKGAEQFF
TGTGCCAGCAGTTACGGTGGAGGGAAGGGCGCTGAGCAGTTCTTC
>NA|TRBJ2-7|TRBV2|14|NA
CASRKDNRSYEQYF
TGTGCCAGCAGAAAGGACAACCGCTCCTACGAGCAGTACTTC
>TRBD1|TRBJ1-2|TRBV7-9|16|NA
CASSSGPKTGNYGYTF
TGTGCCAGCAGCTCCGGCCCCAAGACAGGGAACTATGGCTACACCTTC
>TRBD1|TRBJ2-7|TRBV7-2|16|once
CASSLAPGTGAYEQYF
TGTGCCAGCAGCTTAGCGCCAGGGACAGGGGCCTACGAGCAGTACTTC
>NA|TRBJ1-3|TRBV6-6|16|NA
CASFRGDVPAGNTIYF
TGTGCCAGCTTCAGAGGAGACGTTCCGGCTGGAAACACCATATATTTT
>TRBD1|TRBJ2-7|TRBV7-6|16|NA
CASSLGGQGGGSEQYF
TGTGCCAGCAGCTTAGGGGGACAGGGAGGGGGGTCCGAGCAGTACTTC
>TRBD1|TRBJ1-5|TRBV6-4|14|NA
CASNYGTGEQPQHF
TGTGCCAGCAATTACGGGACAGGAGAACAGCCCCAGCATTTT
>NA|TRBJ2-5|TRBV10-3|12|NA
CAISETQETQYF
TGTGCCATCAGTGAGACACAAGAGACCCAGTACTTC